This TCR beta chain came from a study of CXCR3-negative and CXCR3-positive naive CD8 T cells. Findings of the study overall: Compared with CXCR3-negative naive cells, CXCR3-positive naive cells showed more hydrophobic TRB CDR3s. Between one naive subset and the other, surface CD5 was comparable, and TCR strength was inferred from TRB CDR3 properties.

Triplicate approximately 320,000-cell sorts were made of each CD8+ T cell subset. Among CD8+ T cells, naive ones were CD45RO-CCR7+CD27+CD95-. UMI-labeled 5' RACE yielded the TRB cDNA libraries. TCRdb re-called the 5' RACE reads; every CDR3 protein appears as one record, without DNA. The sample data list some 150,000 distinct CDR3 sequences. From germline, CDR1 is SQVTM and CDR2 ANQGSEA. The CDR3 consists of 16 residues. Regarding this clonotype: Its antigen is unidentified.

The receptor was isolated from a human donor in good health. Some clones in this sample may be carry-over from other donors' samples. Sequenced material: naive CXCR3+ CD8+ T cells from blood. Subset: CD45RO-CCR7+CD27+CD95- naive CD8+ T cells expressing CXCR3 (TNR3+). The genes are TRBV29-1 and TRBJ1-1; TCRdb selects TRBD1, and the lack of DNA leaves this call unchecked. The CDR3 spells CSVEDQFRGEHTEAFF.